This TCR beta chain was recovered during a study of blood T cell repertoires in COVID-19. Whole-study context: Samples taken during acute and convalescent COVID-19 were collected in the United States, Italy and Spain. Sources were T cells, B-cell-depleted T cells, or PBMCs; the material itself was cDNA or gDNA.

This clone was counted a single time. Germline-derived CDR1 and CDR2 are KGHSH and LQKENI. The CDR3 sequence is 14 residues long. V lost 6 bases and J 1 base, leaving 10 bases between the germline ends. The table came from immunoSEQ multiplex PCR; TCRdb's copy has only in-frame clones and leaves some out. The sample records 130,000 to 150,000 clones, roughly 82% being singletons. The sequence was obtained from a woman aged 45-60 years in a cohort sampled during active or convalescent COVID-19. The V call is TRBV18, the J call TRBJ1-3; the D gene is possibly TRBD1 (6 bases). What was sequenced was peripheral blood. The CDR3 reads CASSAQGSGNTIYF. CDR3 in DNA: TGTGCCAGCTCGGCCCAGGGGTCTGGAAACACCATATATTTT.